Listed here are 7 T cell receptor beta chains from one sample, sequenced in a study of T-cell reconstitution after alpha-beta-depleted transplantation in children. During its preparation, the TCRbeta library received unique molecular identifiers. TCRdb processed the PCR reads anew with MiXCR; each CDR3 protein has one entry. Altogether approximately 630,000 distinct CDR3 sequences are present, roughly 13% being singletons, with the ten largest covering 0.79%. Sequencing was performed on PBMCs, taken before TCRalphabeta/CD19-depleted stem cell transplant. The receptor set was obtained from a girl aged 2-10 years with congenital amegakaryocytic thrombocytopenia, due to receive a stem cell transplant.

The V and J genes are TRBV29-1 and TRBJ2-7; D ambiguous. CDR1 and CDR2 from the germline V gene are SQVTM and ANQGSEA. With 4 bases removed from V and 2 bases from J, the gap between germline ends came to 9 bases. The length of the CDR3 is 12 residues. The CDR3 sequence: CSVARPPYEQYF. In DNA, the CDR3 is TGCAGCGTTGCCAGGCCTCCCTACGAGCAGTACTTC.

This sequence joins TRBV11-2 and TRBJ1-4, with a tentative D call TRBD1 (5 bases). CDR1 is SGHAT and CDR2 is FQNNGV in the germline V gene. The CDR3 spans 13 residues. V lost 11 bases and J 14 bases, leaving 24 bases between the germline ends. Written as DNA, the CDR3 is TGTGCCGTCTTACCGGGACGGTCTTTTCTGCTGTTTTTT. Its translation is CAVLPGRSFLLFF.

Many counts were recorded for this clonotype. This rearrangement joins TRBV20-1 to TRBJ2-1; TRBD2 matches 7 bases. Germline V gene data show CDR1 as DFQATT and CDR2 as SNEGSKA (reference sequence). The CDR3 is 15 amino acids. J gave up 4 bases and V 6 bases, and 12 bases lay outside the gene matches. CDR3 sequence (DNA): TGCAGTGCCATAAGTCTAGCGGAAACGTACAATGAGCAGTTCTTC. Protein sequence: CSAISLAETYNEQFF.

The table lists this clonotype with many counts. This chain connects TRBV20-1 to TRBJ2-5, with 8 positions matching TRBD2. The CDR3 is 15 amino acids. Germline V lookup: CDR1 DFQATT, CDR2 SNEGSKA (reference sequence). V lost 2 bases, J lost 2 bases, and 7 bases stayed unmatched. The CDR3 DNA reads TGCAGTGCTAGAATGAGCGGGAGAGGACAAGAGACCCAGTACTTC. This gives the protein CSARMSGRGQETQYF.

CDR3 residues: CASSLSLAGANVLTF. CDR3 bases: TGTGCCAGCAGTTTGTCCCTGGCAGGGGCCAACGTCCTGACTTTC. This chain connects TRBV12-3 or TRBV12-4 to TRBJ2-6; D is undetermined. CDR3 size: 15 residues. The V and J ends lost 3 bases and 4 bases respectively, with 10 bases between them.

The chain joins TRBV5-1 to TRBJ2-1; the D gene is possibly TRBD1 (6 bases). V lost 0 bases and J 5 bases, leaving 12 bases between the germline ends. CDR1 and CDR2 from the germline V gene are SGHRS and YFSETQ. The CDR3 is made up of 15 amino acids. The CDR3 reads CASSLEGEPHNEQFF. The CDR3 nucleotides are TGCGCCAGCAGCTTGGAGGGGGAGCCCCACAATGAGCAGTTCTTC. The variable domain in full, with the rest retrieved from reference TRBV5-1 and TRBJ2-1, is KAGVTQTPRYLIKTRGQQVTLSCSPISGHRSVSWYQQTPGQGLQFLFEYFSETQRNKGNFPGRFSGRQFSNSRSEMNVSTLELGDSALYLCASSLEGEPHNEQFFGPGTRLTVL.

V usage is TRBV3-1 and J usage is TRBJ1-6, with TRBD1 identical over 7 bases. Germline CDR1 LGHDT, CDR2 YNNKEL (reference sequence). J lost 4 bases, V lost 1 base, and 4 bases had no gene match. This CDR3 region has 16 residues. The CDR3 reads CASSQVEGAYNSPLHF. The CDR3 DNA reads as TGTGCCAGCAGCCAAGTTGAGGGGGCGTATAATTCACCCCTCCACTTT.